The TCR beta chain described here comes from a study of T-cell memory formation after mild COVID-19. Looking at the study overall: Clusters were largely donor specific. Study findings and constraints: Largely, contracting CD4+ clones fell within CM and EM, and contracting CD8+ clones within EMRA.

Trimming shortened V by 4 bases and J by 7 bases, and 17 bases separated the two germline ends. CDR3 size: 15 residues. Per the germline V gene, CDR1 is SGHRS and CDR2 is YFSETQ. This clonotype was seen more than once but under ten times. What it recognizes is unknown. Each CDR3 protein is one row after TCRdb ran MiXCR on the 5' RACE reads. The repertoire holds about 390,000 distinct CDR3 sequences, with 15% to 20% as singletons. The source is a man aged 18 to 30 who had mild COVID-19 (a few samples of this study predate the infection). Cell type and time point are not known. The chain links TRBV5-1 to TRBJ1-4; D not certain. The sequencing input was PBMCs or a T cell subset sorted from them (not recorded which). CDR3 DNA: TGCGCCAGCAGCCAGTCCACCGGGGTCGGTGAAAAACTGTTTTTT. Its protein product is CASSQSTGVGEKLFF.